This TCR beta chain was profiled in a study of CD8 T cells in ankylosing spondylitis. Study outcomes and limitations: Relatively scarce in peripheral blood, disease-linked clones were CD8+. A motif of roughly 8 highly homologous TCR beta variants was seen as apparently characteristic of ankylosing spondylitis blood. Prior literature has documented some motif variants in synovial fluid and blood from reactive arthritis. Reported data indicate significant enrichment of disease-linked clones within matched ankylosing spondylitis synovial fluid.

The CDR3 covers 15 residues. Trimming shortened V by 6 bases and J by 0 bases, and 12 bases separated the two germline ends. This clonotype was observed a few times. Its antigen is undetermined. The TCR beta libraries were generated through quantitative 5'-RACE incorporating molecular barcodes. TCRdb fed the 5' RACE reads into MiXCR, producing one record per CDR3 protein. The data show fewer than 450,000 distinct CDR3 sequences, 15% to 20% seen once. The source of this sequence is a male donor with ankylosing spondylitis. V and J are TRBV12-3 or TRBV12-4 and TRBJ1-5; D gene unclear. The sequenced sample consisted of blood, either unsorted or a sorted T cell fraction (not recorded which). CDR3 bases: TGTGCCAGCAGGCGAGGGTTACATAGCAATCAGCCCCAGCATTTT. Protein sequence: CASRRGLHSNQPQHF.